This T cell receptor beta chain emerged from a study of OX40 agonist ivuxolimab in advanced cancers. Whole-study context: Patients were roughly 83% male with ages roughly 20 to 90, mean roughly 55. The study reported partial responses in three patients: one hepatocellular carcinoma, two cutaneous melanoma.

Study-level results: The antigens recognized by the expanded peripheral T cells, that is their antigen specificity, were not determined. Doses of 0.1 to 3.0 mg/kg were accompanied by clonal expansion of CD4+ and CD8+ blood T cells by week 6.

As regards this clone: Its matching antigen is unknown.

The protocol was immunoSEQ multiplex PCR, while the TCRdb copy is restricted to in-frame clones and leaves out a portion. The table records approximately 100,000 clones, around 90% of them present only once. The sequence was obtained from an adult with an advanced solid tumor such as melanoma, head and neck, liver or kidney cancer. The sequenced sample was CD4+ or CD8+ T cells sorted from blood, obtained in a trial of the OX40 agonist ivuxolimab.

For the CDR3, the DNA is TGTGCCAGCAGTGGGACTCACTCCAATGAGCAGTTCTTC. This translates into CASSGTHSNEQFF. This chain uses TRBV5-4 with TRBJ2-1; possibly TRBD2 for D (6 bases). CDR1 is SGHNT and CDR2 is YYREEE in the germline V gene (reference sequence). Deletions cut 5 bases from V and 6 bases from J, with 12 bases between. This CDR3 comprises 13 residues.